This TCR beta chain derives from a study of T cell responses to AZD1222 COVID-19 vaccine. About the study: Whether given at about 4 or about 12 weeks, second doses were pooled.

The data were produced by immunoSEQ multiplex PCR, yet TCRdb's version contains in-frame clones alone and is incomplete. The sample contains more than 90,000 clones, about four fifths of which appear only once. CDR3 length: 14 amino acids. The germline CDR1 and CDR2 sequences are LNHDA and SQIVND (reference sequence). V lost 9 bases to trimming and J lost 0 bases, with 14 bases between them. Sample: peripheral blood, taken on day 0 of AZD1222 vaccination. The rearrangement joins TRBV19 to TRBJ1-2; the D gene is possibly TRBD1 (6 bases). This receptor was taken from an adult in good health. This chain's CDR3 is CASLPRDTNYGYTF. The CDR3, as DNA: TGTGCCAGCCTTCCGAGGGACACTAACTATGGCTACACCTTC.